This T cell receptor (beta chain) was retrieved from a study of T cells in Graves' hyperthyroidism and ophthalmopathy. The CDR3 regions of TCR beta were amplified from RNA transcripts. First-round RT-PCR targeting the TCR CDR3 was performed with the HTBI primer set. TCRdb used MiXCR to reprocess the multiplex PCR reads, holding one entry per CDR3 protein. The sample lists 300,000 to 450,000 distinct CDR3 sequences; 13% were seen once. This sample holds PBMCs from approximately 9 ml fresh peripheral blood. Germline loops: CDR1 DFQATT, CDR2 SNEGSKA (reference sequence). Trimming removed 4 bases from V and 2 bases from J, with 9 bases in between. This CDR3 is 13 amino acids long. This clonotype was detected many times.

The TCR sequence derives from a woman aged 18-30 years with Graves' hyperthyroidism. The sample consisted of blood. The chain combines TRBV20-1 with TRBJ1-5; TRBD1 is a possible D gene (5 bases). The CDR3 loop reads CSAIEQGNQPQHF. CDR3 DNA sequence: TGCAGTGCTATAGAACAGGGCAATCAGCCCCAGCATTTT.